This T cell receptor (beta chain) derives from a study of blood T cells in healthy people across ages. Overall study findings and caveats: Observed TCR beta diversity showed a strong correlation with the percentage of naive T cells as measured by flow cytometry.

The sample holds a few counts of this clonotype. What it binds is unknown. PCR was performed a second time for about 6 to 12 cycles using a sample-barcoded 5' primer and a J-beta primer mix. TCRdb reprocessed the 5' RACE reads via MiXCR and lists one record per CDR3 protein. The sample shows hundreds of thousands of distinct CDR3 sequences, about 42% of them seen only once. Healthy Caucasians from Russia aged roughly 6 to 95 served as donors. V trimming: 2 bases; J trimming: 4 bases; junction bases outside the gene matches: 5. This CDR3 is 15 amino acids long. CDR1 is SGHTA and CDR2 is FQGNSA in the germline V gene.

The rearrangement uses TRBV7-2 and TRBJ2-7; 10 bases are shared with TRBD2. Sequencing was carried out using blood. This receptor was taken from a man aged 80 or over in good health. CDR3 amino acids: CASSLSGRALYEQYF. The CDR3 DNA reads TGTGCCAGCAGCTTAAGCGGGAGGGCTCTATACGAGCAGTACTTC. Complete variable domain (other parts from reference TRBV7-2 and TRBJ2-7): GAGVSQSPSNKVTEKGKDVELRCDPISGHTALYWYRQSLGQGLEFLIYFQGNSAPDKSGLPSDRFSAERTGGSVSTLTIQRTQQEDSAVYLCASSLSGRALYEQYFGPGTRLTVT.